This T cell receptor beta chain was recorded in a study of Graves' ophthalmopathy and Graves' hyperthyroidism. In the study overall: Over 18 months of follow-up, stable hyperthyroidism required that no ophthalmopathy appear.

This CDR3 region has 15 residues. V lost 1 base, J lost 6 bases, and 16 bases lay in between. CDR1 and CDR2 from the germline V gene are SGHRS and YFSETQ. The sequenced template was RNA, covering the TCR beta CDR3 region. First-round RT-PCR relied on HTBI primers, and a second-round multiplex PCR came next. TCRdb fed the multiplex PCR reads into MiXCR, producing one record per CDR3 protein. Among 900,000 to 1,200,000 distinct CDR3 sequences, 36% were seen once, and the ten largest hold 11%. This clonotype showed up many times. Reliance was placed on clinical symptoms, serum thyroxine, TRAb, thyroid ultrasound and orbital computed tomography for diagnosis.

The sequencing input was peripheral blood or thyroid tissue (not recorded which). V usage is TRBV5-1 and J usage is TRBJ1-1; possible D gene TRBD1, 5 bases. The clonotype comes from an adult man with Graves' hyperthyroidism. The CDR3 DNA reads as TGCGCCAGCAGCTTGAAGGGCCGCGGAGGGGCTGAAGCTTTCTTT. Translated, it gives CASSLKGRGGAEAFF.